A selection of T cell receptor beta chains follows, all from one sample in a study of blood T cell repertoires in COVID-19. The repertoire was sequenced with immunoSEQ multiplex PCR; TCRdb's copy has only in-frame clones and lacks some. The sample contains about 250,000 clones, nearly 90% of which appear only once. The material sequenced was peripheral blood. Every receptor here comes from a woman in her 40s who had recovered from COVID-19. CDR3s include the opening cysteine and the closing phenylalanine or tryptophan. A D gene is named only where the DNA matches it firmly. A clone size is listed for some rows: how often the clone was seen (once, few, many), or a class if it is expanded.

J gene,clone size,D gene,V gene,CDR3 DNA,CDR3 protein
TRBJ1-1,-,-,TRBV28,TGTGCCAGCAGTTTATTTCGGTTTGAAGCTTTCTTT,CASSLFRFEAFF
TRBJ2-5,-,TRBD1,TRBV5-4,TGTGCCAGCAGCCCGGACAGGGGGAGGACAGAGACCCAGTACTTC,CASSPDRGRTETQYF
TRBJ1-2,-,-,TRBV7-9,TGTGCCAGCAGCTTGGCTCGGGGAGGGGATGGCTACACCTTC,CASSLARGGDGYTF
TRBJ2-1,-,TRBD1,TRBV6-5,TGTGCCAGCAGCTCCGGACAGGGTGTCACCAATGAGCAGTTCTTC,CASSSGQGVTNEQFF
TRBJ1-1,-,-,TRBV19,TGTGCCAGTAGTATTGATTTGGCAGGGATAGGAAACACTGAAGCTTTCTTT,CASSIDLAGIGNTEAFF
TRBJ1-2,-,-,TRBV3-1/TRBV3-2,TGTGCCAGCAGCCCGAGCGGGACATACTATGGCTACACCTTC,CASSPSGTYYGYTF
TRBJ1-6,-,-,TRBV6-6,TGTGCCAGCAGTTCACAGGCTCCGAATTCACCCCTCCACTTT,CASSSQAPNSPLHF
TRBJ2-5,-,-,TRBV7-6,TGTGCCAGCAGCAGGGGGGACAGCCAAGAGACCCAGTACTTC,CASSRGDSQETQYF
TRBJ1-1,-,-,TRBV21-1,TGTGCCAGGGGGCCCCTGGAACAAGAGGATTTCTTT,CARGPLEQEDFF
TRBJ2-7,-,-,TRBV2,TGTGCCAGCAGTGTTTTTTCTACAGCTGCCTCCTACGAGCAGTACTTC,CASSVFSTAASYEQYF
TRBJ2-4,-,-,TRBV19,TGTGCCAGTAGTATAATTAGAGAGGGTATTCAGTACTTC,CASSIIREGIQYF
TRBJ2-4,once,TRBD2,TRBV4-3,TGCGCCAGCAGCCAAGATAGACTAGCGGGAGCGAAAAACATTCAGTACTTC,CASSQDRLAGAKNIQYF
TRBJ1-2,-,-,TRBV2,TGTGCCAGCAGTGAAGGGGGTATCGGGGTTGGCTACACCTTC,CASSEGGIGVGYTF
TRBJ2-1,-,TRBD2,TRBV11-2,TGTGCCAGCAGACGTCGGGCGGGCGGGGGTAGATCCTACAATGAGCAGTTCTTC,CASRRRAGGGRSYNEQFF
TRBJ1-5,-,TRBD1,TRBV5-6,TGTGCCAGCAGCGCCTCACAGGGGATCAGGTCCGATCAGCCCCAGCATTTT,CASSASQGIRSDQPQHF
TRBJ2-5,-,-,TRBV11-2,TGTGCCAGCAGCTTAGAGCTCAGGCCTCAAGAGACCCAGTACTTC,CASSLELRPQETQYF
TRBJ2-6,once,-,TRBV7-6,TGTGCCAGCAGCCGCGGTCTGGCGGCCAGCTCTGGGGCCAACGTCCTGACTTTC,CASSRGLAASSGANVLTF
TRBJ2-2,-,-,TRBV5-1,TGCGCCAGCAGCTTTTTACAAAAGAACACCGGGGAGCTGTTTTTT,CASSFLQKNTGELFF
TRBJ1-1,-,-,TRBV10-2,TGCGCCAGCAGTGAAAGGGGACTCTTAAGGAACACTGAAGCTTTCTTT,CASSERGLLRNTEAFF
TRBJ1-2,-,-,TRBV28,TGTGCCAGCAGTTTGGGGCGGGCAGGGGACTATGTTGGCTACACCTTC,CASSLGRAGDYVGYTF
TRBJ2-3,-,-,TRBV19,TGTGCCAGTAGTATCAGCCCCCCCGGGAGTGCGCAGGTGGATACGCAGTATTTT,CASSISPPGSAQVDTQYF
TRBJ1-2,once,TRBD1,TRBV5-1,TGCGCCAGCAGCTTGGTCCGGGACAGCGATAACTATGGCTACACCTTC,CASSLVRDSDNYGYTF
TRBJ2-5,-,TRBD2,TRBV2,TGTGCCAGCAGTGTGTTAAGCGGGGGCGAGACCCAGTACTTC,CASSVLSGGETQYF
TRBJ1-2,-,-,TRBV5-6,TGTGCCAGCATCCCTTCCTCTAACTATGGCTACACCTTC,CASIPSSNYGYTF
TRBJ2-5,-,-,TRBV9,TGTGCCAGCAGCGTAGAGGGGGTTTTCCAAGAGACCCAGTACTTC,CASSVEGVFQETQYF
TRBJ2-3,once,-,TRBV9,TGTGCCAGCAGCGGGAGACTAGGTTACACAGATACGCAGTATTTT,CASSGRLGYTDTQYF
TRBJ2-7,few,-,TRBV5-1,TGCGCCAGCAGCTTGGTCCAGGGACTCTACGAGCAGTACTTC,CASSLVQGLYEQYF
TRBJ2-1,-,TRBD2,TRBV7-8,TGTGCCAGCAGCTTGCGGACTAGCGGGAGTATTTCCTACAATGAGCAGTTCTTC,CASSLRTSGSISYNEQFF
TRBJ1-4,-,-,TRBV30,TGTGCCTGGAGTTTAGACAACGGAGGCGAACTGTTTTTT,CAWSLDNGGELFF
TRBJ2-1,-,-,TRBV11-3,TGTGCCAGCAGCCAACGGTGGGGAGTTACTAACAATGAGCAGTTCTTC,CASSQRWGVTNNEQFF
TRBJ1-1,-,-,TRBV7-2,TGTGCCAGCAGATCTAGCATGAACACTGAAGCTTTCTTT,CASRSSMNTEAFF
TRBJ2-1,-,-,TRBV10-2,TGCGCCAGCAAAGAGTACAGTGCCTACAATGAGCAGTTCTTC,CASKEYSAYNEQFF
TRBJ2-4,-,-,TRBV27,TGTGCCAGCAGTTTAGTTGGGGAGGACATTCAGTACTTC,CASSLVGEDIQYF
TRBJ1-1,-,TRBD1,TRBV5-4,TGTGCCAGCAGCTCGTGGGGACAGTCGAACACTGAAGCTTTCTTT,CASSSWGQSNTEAFF
TRBJ2-1,-,-,TRBV29-1,TGCAGCGTTACTGCTAGCGTTGAGCAGTTCTTC,CSVTASVEQFF
TRBJ2-1,-,TRBD2,TRBV5-1,TGCGCCAGCAGCTCCGGACTAGCAGCCTACAATGAGCAGTTCTTC,CASSSGLAAYNEQFF
TRBJ1-2,-,TRBD1,TRBV3-1/TRBV3-2,TGTGCCAGCAGCCAAGGCGTCTTAGGGGGCCAGTATGGCTACACCTTC,CASSQGVLGGQYGYTF
TRBJ2-7,-,TRBD1,TRBV19,TGTGCCAGTAGTACGTCCGGGACAGGGGGTATCTACGAGCAGTACTTC,CASSTSGTGGIYEQYF
TRBJ1-5,-,-,TRBV12-3/TRBV12-4,TGTGCCAGCAGGAGATCGGGTCAGCCCCAGCATTTT,CASRRSGQPQHF
TRBJ1-4,-,TRBD1,TRBV9,TGTGCCAGCAGCGCTCCCGGGACAGGGGGTATTAGTGAAAAACTGTTTTTT,CASSAPGTGGISEKLFF
TRBJ2-7,-,-,TRBV5-1,TGCGCCAGCAGCCCGGAGGGCACCTCTGTACAGGAGCAGTACTTC,CASSPEGTSVQEQYF
TRBJ2-5,-,-,TRBV18,TGTGCCAGCTCACCAGATGAGGAGACCCAGTACTTC,CASSPDEETQYF
TRBJ2-1,-,TRBD2,TRBV6-5,TGTGCCAGTATAGCGGGAACCTCCTACAATGAGCAGTTCTTC,CASIAGTSYNEQFF
TRBJ2-5,-,-,TRBV11-2,TGTGCCAGCCGCTTACGAGGGACCCAGTACTTC,CASRLRGTQYF
TRBJ2-1,once,TRBD2,TRBV5-6,TGTGCCAGCAGCCCGGGACTAGCGGGAGGATCGGGGGGGTACAATGAGCAGTTCTTC,CASSPGLAGGSGGYNEQFF
TRBJ1-2,few,-,TRBV29-1,TGCAGCGCGCGTTTACAGGTCTCGTCTTATGGCTACACCTTC,CSARLQVSSYGYTF
TRBJ1-2,once,TRBD1,TRBV5-6,TGTGCCAGCAGCGAGGACAGGTGGCGCGGCTACACCTTC,CASSEDRWRGYTF
TRBJ2-5,few,TRBD2,TRBV7-9,TGTGCCAGCAGCCCGGGGACTACCCGGGCAGAGACCCAGTACTTC,CASSPGTTRAETQYF
TRBJ1-1,-,-,TRBV7-2,TGTGCCAGCAGCTTAAGGGGCCAGGACACTGAAGCTTTCTTT,CASSLRGQDTEAFF
TRBJ2-2,-,-,TRBV5-4,TGTGCCAGCAGCTTGCCAGCGGGCACCGGGGAGCTGTTTTTT,CASSLPAGTGELFF
TRBJ1-5,-,-,TRBV5-3,TGTGCCAGAAGTGTGCCCTACAGTCAACTTGGGCCCCAGCATTTT,CARSVPYSQLGPQHF
TRBJ2-3,-,TRBD2,TRBV10-1,TGCGCCAGCAGTAGGACTAGCGGAAACACAGATACGCAGTATTTT,CASSRTSGNTDTQYF